This T cell receptor beta chain originates from a study of PD-L1 blockade in urothelial cancer. The overall study: Between 0 and 3 prior chemotherapy regimens had been given to patients. Treatment start was followed by blood analysis at 3 weeks (second dose) and again at 6 weeks.

Sequenced by immunoSEQ multiplex PCR; TCRdb stores in-frame clones only, minus some. The top ten clones hold around 1.5% of a sample with 90,000 or so clones, around 90% of them seen once. From germline, CDR1 is SGHTA and CDR2 FQGNSA. This CDR3 comprises 15 residues. V gave up 5 bases and J gave up 2 bases; unmatched junction bases: 7. The time point: pretreatment peripheral blood. The sequencing used PBMCs, collected around atezolizumab (anti-PD-L1) treatment. The V and J genes are TRBV7-2 and TRBJ2-3, with 7 nucleotides matching TRBD1. The source is a man in his 60s with urothelial cancer. This CDR3 is CASSILQGSTDTQYF. Written as DNA, the CDR3 is TGTGCCAGCAGCATTCTACAGGGGTCCACAGATACGCAGTATTTT.